The T cell receptor (beta chain) under discussion was sequenced for a study of human T cells and chemical hapten exposure. Study-level results: Relative to controls, expanded TCRs formed significantly more large CDR3 similarity clusters. Counts of expanded TCRs (at PT1) showed a positive correlation with patch test score.

The table lists this clonotype with many counts. Its specificity is unknown. TCRdb re-derived calls from the RACE reads in MiXCR, one entry per CDR3 protein. The sample has approximately 90,000 distinct CDR3 sequences, 8.5% seen once. The V and J ends lost 4 bases and 7 bases respectively, with 12 bases between them. CDR1 and CDR2 (germline): SGDLS, YYNGEE. The CDR3 extends over 13 amino acids. The time point is: pre-sensitization, week 0. Specified treatment: therapeutic diphenylcyclopropenone sensitization with weekly scalp DPC. Samples of blood were obtained prior to the application of each patch test. Participating donors were patients with alopecia, aged 18 to 70 years, considered appropriate candidates for DPC.

Sequences were derived from whole blood, sampled in connection with sensitization to the hapten diphenylcyclopropenone (DPC). V is TRBV9 and J is TRBJ2-1; D perhaps matches TRBD2 (6 bases). This clonotype was sampled from a man aged 40-55 years with alopecia areata. Some clones in this sample may be carry-over from other donors' samples. Here the CDR3 reads CASSRGTGNEQFF. CDR3 DNA sequence: TGTGCCAGCAGCCGGGGGACTGGAAATGAGCAGTTCTTC. Together with reference TRBV9 and TRBJ2-1, the CDR3 gives the full variable domain: DSGVTQTPKHLITATGQRVTLRCSPRSGDLSVYWYQQSLDQGLQFLIQYYNGEERAKGNILERFSAQQFPDLHSELNLSSLELGDSALYFCASSRGTGNEQFFGPGTRLTVL.